These 13 T cell receptor beta chains were sequenced from one sample in a study of shared clonotypes between healthy human individuals. The repertoire was sequenced with immunoSEQ multiplex PCR; TCRdb's copy has only in-frame clones and lacks some. The sample comprises about 380,000 clones, about 96% of which are singletons, and 0.32% rests with the top ten. The sample taken for sequencing was memory CD8+ T cells sorted from blood. The sample's subset: CD45RO+ cells pooled with CCR7-negative TemRA cells. Receptors originate from a man under 40 in good health.

The gene calls are TRBV7-9 and TRBJ2-6; no definite D call. The CDR3 totals 14 residues. Trimming took 3 bases from V and 3 from J, leaving 6 bases between them. Germline loops: CDR1 SEHNR, CDR2 FQNEAQ (reference sequence). The CDR3 reads CASSFVDGANVLTF. As DNA, the CDR3 is TGTGCCAGCAGCTTTGTCGATGGGGCCAACGTCCTGACTTTC. Full variable domain (rest looked up from reference TRBV7-9 and TRBJ2-6): DTGVSQNPRHKITKRGQNVTFRCDPISEHNRLYWYRQTLGQGPEFLTYFQNEAQLEKSRLLSDRFSAERPKGSFSTLEIQRTEQGDSAMYLCASSFVDGANVLTFGAGSRLTVL.

The rearrangement uses TRBV7-8 and TRBJ1-5; TRBD1 might be the D (6 bases). The CDR3 loop spans 15 amino acids. The V end was cut by 5 bases, the J end by 4 bases, with 15 bases between. Per the germline V gene, CDR1 is SGHVS and CDR2 is FQNEAQ. CDR3 loop: CASSPQTGQNQPQHF. The CDR3 DNA sequence: TGTGCCAGCAGCCCGCAAACCGGACAGAATCAGCCCCAGCATTTT.

This clone was observed once. The chain combines TRBV29-1 with TRBJ2-7, with D perhaps assigned TRBD1 or TRBD2 (5 bases each). This CDR3 spans 10 amino acids. The germline CDR1 and CDR2 sequences are SQVTM and ANQGSEA. Trimming pared 6 bases from V and 4 bases from J, leaving 7 bases between. CDR3 sequence: CSVGEYEQYF. CDR3 in DNA: TGCAGCGTGGGGGAATACGAGCAGTACTTC.

The chain carries TRBV4-1 and TRBJ2-4; 10 nucleotides align to TRBD2. The CDR3 is 17 residues long. CDR1 and CDR2 (germline): MGHRA, YSYEKL. Trimming removed 5 bases from V and 8 bases from J; junction bases left unmatched: 15. The DNA for the CDR3 is TGCGCCAGCAGCACGGGGATCCTTAGCGGGAGGCGGTACATTCAGTACTTC. Translation: CASSTGILSGRRYIQYF.

The V and J genes are TRBV30 and TRBJ2-3; D uncertain. CDR1 and CDR2 from the germline V gene are GTSNPN and SVGIG (reference sequence). This CDR3 spans 11 amino acids. V lost 4 bases and J 6 bases, leaving 8 bases between the germline ends. The CDR3 bases are TGTGCCTGGACCGTCCGGGATACGCAGTATTTT. This codes for CAWTVRDTQYF.

V usage is TRBV28 and J usage is TRBJ1-5; 8 nucleotides match TRBD1. With 3 bases clipped from V and 1 base from J, the junction kept 2 bases outside the gene matches. The CDR3 has 15 residues. In germline, CDR1 is MDHEN, CDR2 SYDVKM. CDR3 region: CASSLTGVSNQPQHF. The CDR3 region has the DNA TGTGCCAGCAGTTTGACAGGGGTAAGCAATCAGCCCCAGCATTTT.

To note about this clone: Within the sample, other DNA sequences also encode this same CDR3. This chain connects TRBV5-6 to TRBJ2-7, with TRBD2 matching 8 bases. This CDR3 is 15 amino acids long. Trimming at V came to 0 bases and at J to 0 bases, leaving 2 bases not matched to a gene. Germline V gene data show CDR1 as SGHDT and CDR2 as YYEEEE. CDR3 in DNA: TGTGCCAGCAGCTTGGCCGGGACTAGCTCCTACGAGCAGTACTTC. It translates to CASSLAGTSSYEQYF.

The V gene is TRBV28, the J gene TRBJ2-3, with TRBD2 matching 12 bases. The CDR3 has 15 residues. Germline V gives CDR1 MDHEN, CDR2 SYDVKM. V was pared by 10 bases and J by 4 bases, with 9 bases of the junction left unmatched. In nucleotides, the CDR3 is TGTGCCACCCTTCCTAGCGGGAGGGTGCCAGATACGCAGTATTTT. Translated, it gives CATLPSGRVPDTQYF. The full variable domain, rest sourced from reference TRBV28 and TRBJ2-3, is DVKVTQSSRYLVKRTGEKVFLECVQDMDHENMFWYRQDPGLGLRLIYFSYDVKMKEKGDIPEGYSVSREKKERFSLILESASTNQTSMYLCATLPSGRVPDTQYFGPGTRLTVL.

The genes are TRBV19 and TRBJ2-1; D call uncertain. CDR1 and CDR2 from the germline V gene are LNHDA and SQIVND (reference sequence). The CDR3 is made up of 12 amino acids. With 7 bases removed from V and 6 bases from J, the gap between germline ends came to 10 bases. The CDR3 region is CASNLRGNEQFF. The CDR3 DNA sequence: TGTGCCAGTAATCTGCGCGGCAATGAGCAGTTCTTC.

The chain has TRBV7-9 and TRBJ2-2; D is unclear. Germline values: CDR1 SEHNR, CDR2 FQNEAQ (reference sequence). The CDR3 is made up of 15 amino acids. The ends were cut back, 4 bases at V and 1 base at J, with 10 bases in the middle. The CDR3 bases are TGTGCCAGCAGCTCGCGGACCAGGAACACCGGGGAGCTGTTTTTT. It is translated as CASSSRTRNTGELFF.

The chain joins TRBV28 to TRBJ2-1; a weak D match, TRBD2 (6 bases). The CDR3 is made up of 16 amino acids. Germline values: CDR1 MDHEN, CDR2 SYDVKM. Deletions cut 5 bases from V and 5 bases from J, with 19 bases between. The CDR3 sequence: CASSPGRGERNNEQFF. The DNA for the CDR3 is TGTGCCAGCAGTCCCGGACGCGGGGAGAGAAACAATGAGCAGTTCTTC.

V gene TRBV7-9 combines with J gene TRBJ2-5, with D uncertain. Deletions cut 3 bases from V and 4 bases from J, with 18 bases between. The CDR3 has 16 residues. The V gene's germline CDR1 is SEHNR and CDR2 FQNEAQ (reference sequence). CDR3 in DNA: TGTGCCAGCAGCTTGGGGTATCTGACTGCCCGAGAGACCCAGTACTTC. It is translated as CASSLGYLTARETQYF.

The V call is TRBV7-8, the J call TRBJ1-5; the D is unclear. The germline CDR1 and CDR2 sequences are SGHVS and FQNEAQ. The CDR3 length is 14 residues. Trimming removed 3 bases from V and 5 bases from J, with 11 bases in between. The CDR3 bases are TGTGCCAGCAGCTTCCAGGATCGGGATCAGCCCCAGCATTTT. Translated, it gives CASSFQDRDQPQHF.